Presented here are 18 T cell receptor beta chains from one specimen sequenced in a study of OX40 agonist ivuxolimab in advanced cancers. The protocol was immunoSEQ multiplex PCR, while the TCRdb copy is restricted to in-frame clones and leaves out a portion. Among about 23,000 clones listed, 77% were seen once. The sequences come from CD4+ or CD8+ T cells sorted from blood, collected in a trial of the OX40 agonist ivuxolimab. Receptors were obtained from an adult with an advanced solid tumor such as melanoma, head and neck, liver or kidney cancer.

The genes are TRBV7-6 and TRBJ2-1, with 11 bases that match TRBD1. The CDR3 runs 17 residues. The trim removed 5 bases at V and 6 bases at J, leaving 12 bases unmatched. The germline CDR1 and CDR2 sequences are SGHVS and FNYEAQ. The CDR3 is CASSPPRDRGAFNEQFF. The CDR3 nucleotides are TGTGCCAGCAGCCCCCCCCGGGACAGGGGGGCCTTCAATGAGCAGTTCTTC.

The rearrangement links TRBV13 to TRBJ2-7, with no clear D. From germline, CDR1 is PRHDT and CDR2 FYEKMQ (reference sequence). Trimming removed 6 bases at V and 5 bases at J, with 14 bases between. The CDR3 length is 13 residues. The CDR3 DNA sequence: TGTGCCAGCAGTGAAAGTAGCCGCCACGAGCAGTACTTC. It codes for CASSESSRHEQYF.

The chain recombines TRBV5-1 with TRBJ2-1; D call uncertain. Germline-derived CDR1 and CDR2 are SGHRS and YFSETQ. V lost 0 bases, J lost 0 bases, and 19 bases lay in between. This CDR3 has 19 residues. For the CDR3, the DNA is TGCGCCAGCAGCTTGGCAAGGGCCTTGAGCGCCAGCTCCTACAATGAGCAGTTCTTC. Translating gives CASSLARALSASSYNEQFF.

The CDR3 region is CASSSPDQLAKNIQYF. The CDR3 DNA follows: TGTGCCAGCAGTTCCCCTGACCAACTAGCCAAAAACATTCAGTACTTC. V gene TRBV27 combines with J gene TRBJ2-4; D is unclear. Germline V CDR1 and CDR2: MNHEY, SMNVEV (reference sequence). Trimming took 4 bases from V and 0 from J, leaving 13 bases between them. The CDR3 extends over 16 amino acids.

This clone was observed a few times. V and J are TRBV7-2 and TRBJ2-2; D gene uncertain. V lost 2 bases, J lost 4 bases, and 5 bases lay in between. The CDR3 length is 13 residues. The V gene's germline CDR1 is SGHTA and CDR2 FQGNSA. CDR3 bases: TGTGCCAGCAGCTTAAAGTTCACCGGGGAGCTGTTTTTT. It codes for CASSLKFTGELFF.

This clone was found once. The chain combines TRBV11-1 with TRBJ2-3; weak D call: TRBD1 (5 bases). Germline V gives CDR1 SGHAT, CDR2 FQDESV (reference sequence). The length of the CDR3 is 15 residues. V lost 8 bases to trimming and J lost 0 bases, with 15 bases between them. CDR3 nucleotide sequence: TGTGCCAGCGGTCCCAGGGCCCGGAGCACAGATACGCAGTATTTT. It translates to CASGPRARSTDTQYF.

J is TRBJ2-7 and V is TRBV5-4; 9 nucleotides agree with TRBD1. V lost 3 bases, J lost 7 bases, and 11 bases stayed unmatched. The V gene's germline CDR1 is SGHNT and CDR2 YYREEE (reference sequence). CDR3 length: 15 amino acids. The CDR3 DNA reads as TGTGCCAGCAGCTCACAGGGGGCCGCCCCGAGGGAGCAGTACTTC. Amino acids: CASSSQGAAPREQYF.

The CDR3 region has the DNA TGTGCCAGCAGCTTCACGCCGGGCTACGAGCAGTACTTC. It encodes CASSFTPGYEQYF. V usage is TRBV7-2 and J usage is TRBJ2-7; no reliable D call. V lost 3 bases to trimming and J lost 3 bases, with 9 bases between them. Germline V gives CDR1 SGHTA, CDR2 FQGNSA. CDR3 length equals 13 residues.

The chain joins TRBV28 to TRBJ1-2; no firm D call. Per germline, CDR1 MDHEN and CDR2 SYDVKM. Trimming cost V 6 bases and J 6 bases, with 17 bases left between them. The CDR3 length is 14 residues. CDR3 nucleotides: TGTGCCAGCAGACTTGCACTTCAGGACCATGGCTACACCTTC. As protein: CASRLALQDHGYTF.

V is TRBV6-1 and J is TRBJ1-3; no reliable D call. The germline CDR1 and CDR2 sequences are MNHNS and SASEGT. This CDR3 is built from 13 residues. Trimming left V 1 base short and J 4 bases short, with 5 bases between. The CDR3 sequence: CASSEEGGNTIYF. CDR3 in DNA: TGTGCCAGCAGTGAAGAAGGGGGAAACACCATATATTTT.

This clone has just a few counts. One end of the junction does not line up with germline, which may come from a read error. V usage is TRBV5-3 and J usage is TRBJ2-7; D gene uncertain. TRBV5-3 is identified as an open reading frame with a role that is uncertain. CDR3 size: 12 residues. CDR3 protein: CASSSDHAEQYF. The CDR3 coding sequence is TGTGCCAGCAGCTCGGACCACGCTGAGCAGTACTTC.

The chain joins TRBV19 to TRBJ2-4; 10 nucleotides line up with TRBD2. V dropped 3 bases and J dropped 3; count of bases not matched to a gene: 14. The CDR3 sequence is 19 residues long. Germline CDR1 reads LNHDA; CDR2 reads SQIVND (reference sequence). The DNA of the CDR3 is TGTGCCAGTAGTATTGGAAGCGGGAGGGCCGGTCTTGGCAAAAACATTCAGTACTTC. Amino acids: CASSIGSGRAGLGKNIQYF.

CDR3 amino acids: CASSRSGTEAFF. DNA for the CDR3: TGTGCCAGCAGTCGGTCGGGCACTGAAGCTTTCTTT. The rearrangement joins TRBV6-5 to TRBJ1-1; D uncertain. Trimming took off 5 bases at V and 4 bases at J, with 8 bases between the two ends. This CDR3 spans 12 amino acids. CDR1 MNHEY and CDR2 SVGAGI come from the germline V gene.

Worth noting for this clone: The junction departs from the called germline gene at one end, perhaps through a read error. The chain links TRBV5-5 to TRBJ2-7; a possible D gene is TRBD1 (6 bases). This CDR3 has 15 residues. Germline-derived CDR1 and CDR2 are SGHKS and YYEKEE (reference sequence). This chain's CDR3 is CASSQEAGDRYEQYF. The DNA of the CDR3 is TGCGCCAGCAGCCAAGAAGCAGGGGACCGTTACGAGCAGTACTTC.

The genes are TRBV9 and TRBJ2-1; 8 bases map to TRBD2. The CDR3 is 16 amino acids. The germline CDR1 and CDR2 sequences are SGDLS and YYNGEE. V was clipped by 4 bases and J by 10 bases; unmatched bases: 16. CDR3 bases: TGTGCCAGCAGCCAGATGGGGAGCGGGGGCAATTTGGAGCAGTTCTTC. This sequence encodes CASSQMGSGGNLEQFF.

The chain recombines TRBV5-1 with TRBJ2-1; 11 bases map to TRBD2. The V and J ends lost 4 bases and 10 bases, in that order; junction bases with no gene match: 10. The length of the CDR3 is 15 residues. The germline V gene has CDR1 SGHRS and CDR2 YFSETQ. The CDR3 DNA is TGCGCCAGCAGCCCAACGCTAGCGGGGGGTCGAGAGCAGTTCTTC. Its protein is CASSPTLAGGREQFF. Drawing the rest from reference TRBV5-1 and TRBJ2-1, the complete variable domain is KAGVTQTPRYLIKTRGQQVTLSCSPISGHRSVSWYQQTPGQGLQFLFEYFSETQRNKGNFPGRFSGRQFSNSRSEMNVSTLELGDSALYLCASSPTLAGGREQFFGPGTRLTVL.

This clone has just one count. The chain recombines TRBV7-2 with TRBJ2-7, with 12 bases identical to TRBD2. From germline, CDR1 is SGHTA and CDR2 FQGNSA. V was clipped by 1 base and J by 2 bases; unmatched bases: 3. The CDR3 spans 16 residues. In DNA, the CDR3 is TGTGCCAGCAGCTTAGGTGGACTAGCGGGAACCTACGAGCAGTACTTC. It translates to CASSLGGLAGTYEQYF.

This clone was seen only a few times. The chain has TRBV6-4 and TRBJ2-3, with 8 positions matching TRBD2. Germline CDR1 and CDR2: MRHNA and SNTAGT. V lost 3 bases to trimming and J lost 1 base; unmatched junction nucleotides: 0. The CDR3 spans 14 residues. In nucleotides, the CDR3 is TGTGCCAGCAGTGAAGCGGGGGGCACAGATACGCAGTATTTT. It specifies CASSEAGGTDTQYF.